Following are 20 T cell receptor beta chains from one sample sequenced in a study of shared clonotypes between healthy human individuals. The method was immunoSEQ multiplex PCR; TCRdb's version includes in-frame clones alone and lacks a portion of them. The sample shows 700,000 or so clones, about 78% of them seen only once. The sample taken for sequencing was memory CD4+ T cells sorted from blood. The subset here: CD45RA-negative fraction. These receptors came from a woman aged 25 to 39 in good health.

CDR3 residues: CASERLAGDERTGELFF. CDR3 bases: TGTGCCAGCGAGAGACTAGCGGGAGACGAAAGGACCGGGGAGCTGTTTTTT. The chain employs TRBV4-2 and TRBJ2-2; TRBD2 aligns across 12 bases. The length of the CDR3 is 17 residues. After removal of 8 bases from V and 5 bases from J, the junction contained 12 bases not matched to a gene. Germline V gives CDR1 LGHNA, CDR2 YNFKEQ.

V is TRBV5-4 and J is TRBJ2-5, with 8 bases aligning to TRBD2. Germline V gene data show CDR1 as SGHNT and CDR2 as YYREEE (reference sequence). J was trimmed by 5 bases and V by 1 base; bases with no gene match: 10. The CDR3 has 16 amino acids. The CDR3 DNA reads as TGTGCCAGCAGCTTGTCCCCCGCAGCGGGAGTTGAGACCCAGTACTTC. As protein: CASSLSPAAGVETQYF. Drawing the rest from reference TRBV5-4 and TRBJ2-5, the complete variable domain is ETGVTQSPTHLIKTRGQQVTLRCSSQSGHNTVSWYQQALGQGPQFIFQYYREEENGRGNFPPRFSGLQFPNYSSELNVNALELDDSALYLCASSLSPAAGVETQYFGPGTRLLVL.

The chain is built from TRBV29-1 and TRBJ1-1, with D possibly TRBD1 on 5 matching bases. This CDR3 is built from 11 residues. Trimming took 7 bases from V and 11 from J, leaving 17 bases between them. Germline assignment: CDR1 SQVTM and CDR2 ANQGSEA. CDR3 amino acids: CSGRIDGGAFF. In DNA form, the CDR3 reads TGCAGCGGACGAATCGACGGGGGGGCTTTCTTT.

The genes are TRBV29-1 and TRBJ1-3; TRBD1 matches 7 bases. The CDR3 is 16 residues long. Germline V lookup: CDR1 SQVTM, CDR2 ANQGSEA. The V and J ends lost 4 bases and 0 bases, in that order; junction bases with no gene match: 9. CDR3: CSVATGQLSSGNTIYF. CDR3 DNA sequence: TGCAGCGTTGCGACGGGACAGCTAAGCTCTGGAAACACCATATATTTT.

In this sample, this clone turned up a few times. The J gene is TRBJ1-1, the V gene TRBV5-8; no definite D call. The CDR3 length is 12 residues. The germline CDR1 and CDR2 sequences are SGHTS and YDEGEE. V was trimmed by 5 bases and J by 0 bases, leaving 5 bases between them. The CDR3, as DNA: TGTGCCAGCAGTCGAATGAACACTGAAGCTTTCTTT. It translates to CASSRMNTEAFF.

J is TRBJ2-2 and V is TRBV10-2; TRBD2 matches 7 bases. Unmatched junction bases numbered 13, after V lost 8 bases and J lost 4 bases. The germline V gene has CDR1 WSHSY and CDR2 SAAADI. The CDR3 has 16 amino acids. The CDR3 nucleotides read TGCGCCAGCCGTCTCGGGGGAGGGAGAGTCACCGGGGAGCTGTTTTTT. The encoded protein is CASRLGGGRVTGELFF.

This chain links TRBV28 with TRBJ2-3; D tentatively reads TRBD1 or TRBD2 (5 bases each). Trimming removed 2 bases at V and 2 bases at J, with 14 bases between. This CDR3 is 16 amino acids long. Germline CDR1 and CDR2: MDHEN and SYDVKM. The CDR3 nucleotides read TGTGCCAGCAGTTTAGAGGGGAGCGGACCCACAGATACGCAGTATTTT. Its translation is CASSLEGSGPTDTQYF.

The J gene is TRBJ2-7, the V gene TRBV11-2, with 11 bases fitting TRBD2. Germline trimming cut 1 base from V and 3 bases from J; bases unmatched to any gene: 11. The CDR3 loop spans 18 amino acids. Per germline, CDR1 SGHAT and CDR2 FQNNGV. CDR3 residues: CASSLAPTGTSGFYEQYF. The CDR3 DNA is TGTGCCAGCAGCTTAGCCCCAACCGGGACTAGCGGATTCTACGAGCAGTACTTC.

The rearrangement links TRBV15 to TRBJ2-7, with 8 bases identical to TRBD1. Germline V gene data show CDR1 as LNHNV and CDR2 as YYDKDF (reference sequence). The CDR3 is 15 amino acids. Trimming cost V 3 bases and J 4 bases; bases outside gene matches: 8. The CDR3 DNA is TGTGCCACCAGCAGCAGACAGGGGACCATATACGAGCAGTACTTC. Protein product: CATSSRQGTIYEQYF.

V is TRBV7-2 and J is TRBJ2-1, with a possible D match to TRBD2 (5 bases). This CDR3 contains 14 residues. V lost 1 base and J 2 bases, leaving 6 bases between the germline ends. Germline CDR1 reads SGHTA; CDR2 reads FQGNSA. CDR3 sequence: CASSLDGAYNEQFF. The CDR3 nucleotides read TGTGCCAGCAGCTTAGACGGGGCCTACAATGAGCAGTTCTTC.

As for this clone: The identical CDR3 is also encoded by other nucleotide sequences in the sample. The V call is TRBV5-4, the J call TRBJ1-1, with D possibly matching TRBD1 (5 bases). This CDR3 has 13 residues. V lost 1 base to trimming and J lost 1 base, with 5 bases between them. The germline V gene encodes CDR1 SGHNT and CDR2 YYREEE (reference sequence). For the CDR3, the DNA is TGTGCCAGCAGCTTGCAGGGGAACACTGAAGCTTTCTTT. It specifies CASSLQGNTEAFF. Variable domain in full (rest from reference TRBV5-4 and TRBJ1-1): ETGVTQSPTHLIKTRGQQVTLRCSSQSGHNTVSWYQQALGQGPQFIFQYYREEENGRGNFPPRFSGLQFPNYSSELNVNALELDDSALYLCASSLQGNTEAFFGQGTRLTVV.

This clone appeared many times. This chain's CDR3 is CASSLGLTGGVVNEQFF. CDR3 sequence (DNA): TGTGCCAGCAGCTTAGGTCTGACCGGAGGGGTAGTAAATGAGCAGTTCTTC. The chain recombines TRBV7-9 with TRBJ2-1; the D gene is possibly TRBD2 (6 bases). The germline V gene has CDR1 SEHNR and CDR2 FQNEAQ (reference sequence). The V end lost 1 base, the J end lost 7 bases, and 20 bases lay between the germline ends. The CDR3 consists of 17 residues.

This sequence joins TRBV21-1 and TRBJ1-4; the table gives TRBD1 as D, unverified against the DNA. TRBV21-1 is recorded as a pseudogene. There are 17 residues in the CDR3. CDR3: CASSNPHRTGNNEKLFF. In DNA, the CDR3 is TGTGCCAGCAGCAATCCACACCGGACAGGCAATAATGAAAAACTGTTTTTT.

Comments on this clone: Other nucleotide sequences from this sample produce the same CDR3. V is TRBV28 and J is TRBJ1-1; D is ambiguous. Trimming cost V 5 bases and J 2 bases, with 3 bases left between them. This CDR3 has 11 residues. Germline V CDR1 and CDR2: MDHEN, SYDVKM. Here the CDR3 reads CASSGNTEAFF. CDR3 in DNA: TGTGCCAGCAGTGGCAACACTGAAGCTTTCTTT.

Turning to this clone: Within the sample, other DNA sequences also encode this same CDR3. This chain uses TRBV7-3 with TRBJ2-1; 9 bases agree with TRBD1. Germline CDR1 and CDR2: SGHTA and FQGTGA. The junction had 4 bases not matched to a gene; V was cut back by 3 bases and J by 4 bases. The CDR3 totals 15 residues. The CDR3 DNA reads TGTGCCAGCAGCTTGGACAGGGGAGATTACAATGAGCAGTTCTTC. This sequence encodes CASSLDRGDYNEQFF.

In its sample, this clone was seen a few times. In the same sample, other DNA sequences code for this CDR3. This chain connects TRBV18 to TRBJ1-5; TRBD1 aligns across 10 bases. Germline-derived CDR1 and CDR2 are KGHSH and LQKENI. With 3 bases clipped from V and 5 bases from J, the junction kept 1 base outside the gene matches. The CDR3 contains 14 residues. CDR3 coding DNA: TGTGCCAGCTCACCGGGGACAGGGGATCAGCCCCAGCATTTT. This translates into CASSPGTGDQPQHF.

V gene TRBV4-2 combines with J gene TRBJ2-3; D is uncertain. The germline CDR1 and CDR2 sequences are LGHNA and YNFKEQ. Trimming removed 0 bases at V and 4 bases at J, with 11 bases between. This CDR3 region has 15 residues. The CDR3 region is CASSQDEMAADTQYF. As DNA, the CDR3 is TGTGCCAGCAGCCAAGACGAGATGGCGGCAGATACGCAGTATTTT.

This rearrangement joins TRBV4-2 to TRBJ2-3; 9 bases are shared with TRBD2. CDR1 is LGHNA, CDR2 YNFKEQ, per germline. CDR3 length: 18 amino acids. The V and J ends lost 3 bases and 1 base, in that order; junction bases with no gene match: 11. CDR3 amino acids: CASSHKPTGLAGTDTQYF. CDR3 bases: TGTGCCAGCAGCCACAAACCCACGGGACTAGCCGGCACAGATACGCAGTATTTT.

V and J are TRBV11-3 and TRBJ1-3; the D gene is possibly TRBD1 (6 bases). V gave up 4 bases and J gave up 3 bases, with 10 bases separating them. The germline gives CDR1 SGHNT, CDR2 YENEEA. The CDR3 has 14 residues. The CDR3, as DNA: TGTGCCAGCAGCTCACAGGGAGGTGGAAACACCATATATTTT. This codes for CASSSQGGGNTIYF.

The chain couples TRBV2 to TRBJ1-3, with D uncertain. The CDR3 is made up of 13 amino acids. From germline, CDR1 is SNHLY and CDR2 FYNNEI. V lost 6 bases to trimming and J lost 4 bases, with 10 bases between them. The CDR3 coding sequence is TGTGCCAGCAGGCGGGATCCCGGAAACACCATATATTTT. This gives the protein CASRRDPGNTIYF. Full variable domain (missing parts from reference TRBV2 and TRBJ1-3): EPEVTQTPSHQVTQMGQEVILRCVPISNHLYFYWYRQILGQKVEFLVSFYNNEISEKSEIFDDQFSVERPDGSNFTLKIRSTKLEDSAMYFCASRRDPGNTIYFGEGSWLTVV.